This is a list of T cell receptor beta chains from one sample in a study of blood T cells in healthy people across ages. TCRdb recomputed calls from the 5' RACE reads with MiXCR, one row per CDR3 protein. The data show about 730,000 distinct CDR3 sequences, roughly 43% seen once. The sample consisted of blood. The receptors here all came from a woman aged 60-75 years in good health. CDR3s leave out the opening cysteine and the closing phenylalanine or tryptophan. Fields, in order: CDR3 length, V gene, CDR3 protein.

>15|TRBV5-1
ASSSSSAGARSYEQY
>13|TRBV28
ATHQQLTGKETQY
>11|TRBV6-5
ASRFEGLDGYT
>13|TRBV4-1
ASSQATAGTGELF
>13|TRBV7-2
ASSPAAGPTDTQY
>10|TRBV27
ASSFFTGELF
>13|TRBV12-3/TRBV12-4
ASSWGRASGIEQF
>11|TRBV28
ASTIHSSYEQY
>12|TRBV18
ASFTTGRGNEQF
>12|TRBV10-3
AIRPRSAGSTAF
>10|TRBV10-3
AIKGGGGEQF
>10|TRBV6-2/TRBV6-3
ASSYHKQPQH
>12|TRBV12-3/TRBV12-4
ASSPYSGYDEQF
>14|TRBV6-1
ASSEVGLAGWDTQY
>14|TRBV4-2
AGSLGSGGEYNEQY